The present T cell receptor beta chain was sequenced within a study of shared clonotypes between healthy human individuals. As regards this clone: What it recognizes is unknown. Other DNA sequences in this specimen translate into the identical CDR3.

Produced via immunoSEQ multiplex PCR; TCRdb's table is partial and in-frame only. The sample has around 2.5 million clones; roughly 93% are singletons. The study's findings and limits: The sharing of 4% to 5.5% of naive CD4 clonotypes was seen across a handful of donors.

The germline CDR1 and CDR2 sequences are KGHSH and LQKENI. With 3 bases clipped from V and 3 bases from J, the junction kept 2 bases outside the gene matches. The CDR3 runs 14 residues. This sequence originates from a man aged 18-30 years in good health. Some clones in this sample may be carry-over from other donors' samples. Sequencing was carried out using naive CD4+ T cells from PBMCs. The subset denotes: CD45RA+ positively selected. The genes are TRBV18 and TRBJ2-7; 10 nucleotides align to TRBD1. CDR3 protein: CASSPGQGRYEQYF. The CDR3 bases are TGTGCCAGCTCACCGGGACAGGGGCGCTACGAGCAGTACTTC.